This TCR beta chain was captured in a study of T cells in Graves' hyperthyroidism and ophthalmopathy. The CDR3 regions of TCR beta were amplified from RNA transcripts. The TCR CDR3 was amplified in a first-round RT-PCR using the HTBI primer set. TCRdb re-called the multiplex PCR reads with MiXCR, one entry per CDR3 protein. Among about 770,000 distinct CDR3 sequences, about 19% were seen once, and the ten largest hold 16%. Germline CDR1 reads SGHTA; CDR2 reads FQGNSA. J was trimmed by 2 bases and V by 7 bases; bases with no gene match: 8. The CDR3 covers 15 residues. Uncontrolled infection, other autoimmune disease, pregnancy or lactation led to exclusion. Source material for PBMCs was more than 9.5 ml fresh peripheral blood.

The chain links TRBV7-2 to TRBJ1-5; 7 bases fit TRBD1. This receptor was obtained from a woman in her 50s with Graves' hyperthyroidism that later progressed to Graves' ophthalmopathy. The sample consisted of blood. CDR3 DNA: TGTGCCAGCACCCTAGACAGGGCGGGCAATCAGCCCCAGCATTTT. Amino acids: CASTLDRAGNQPQHF.